Listed here is a single TCR beta chain. Its antigen remains unknown. The data derive from a study of shared clonotypes between healthy human individuals. The protocol was immunoSEQ multiplex PCR, while the TCRdb copy is restricted to in-frame clones and leaves out a portion. The top ten hold approximately 0.36% of the sample, which has about 2.4 million clones, approximately 94% seen once. Study-wide results and limits: In contrast to clonotypes shared by all four donors, non-shared clonotypes had lower generation probabilities.

The V gene lost 6 bases and the J gene lost 0 bases, with 13 bases spanning the gap. Germline lookup yields CDR1 SEHNR and CDR2 FQNEAQ (reference sequence). The CDR3 has 15 amino acids. The chain carries TRBV7-9 and TRBJ2-3, with D maybe TRBD1 (6 bases). The sequencing sample was made of naive CD4+ T cells from PBMCs. The subset was: CD45RA+ positively selected. The origin of this receptor is a man aged 18 to 30 in good health. Some clones in this sample may be carry-over from other donors' samples. CDR3 nucleotide sequence: TGTGCCAGCAGTTACGAGGGGGTGAGCACAGATACGCAGTATTTT. Protein: CASSYEGVSTDTQYF.